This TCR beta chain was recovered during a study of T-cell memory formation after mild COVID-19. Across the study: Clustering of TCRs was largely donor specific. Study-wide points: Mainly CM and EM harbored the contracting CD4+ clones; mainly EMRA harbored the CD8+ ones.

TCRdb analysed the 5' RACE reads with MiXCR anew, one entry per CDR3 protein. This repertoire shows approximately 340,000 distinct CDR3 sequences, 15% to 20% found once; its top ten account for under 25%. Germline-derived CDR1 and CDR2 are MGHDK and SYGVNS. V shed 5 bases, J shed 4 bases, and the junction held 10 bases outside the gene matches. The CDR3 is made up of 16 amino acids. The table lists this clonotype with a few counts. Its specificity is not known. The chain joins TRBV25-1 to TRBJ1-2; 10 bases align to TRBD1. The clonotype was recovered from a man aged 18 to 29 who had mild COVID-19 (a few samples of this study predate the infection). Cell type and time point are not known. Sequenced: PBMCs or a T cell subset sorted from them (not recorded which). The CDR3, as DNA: TGTGCCAGCAGTACGGGACAGGGGATGTATAGCTATGGCTACACCTTC. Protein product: CASSTGQGMYSYGYTF.